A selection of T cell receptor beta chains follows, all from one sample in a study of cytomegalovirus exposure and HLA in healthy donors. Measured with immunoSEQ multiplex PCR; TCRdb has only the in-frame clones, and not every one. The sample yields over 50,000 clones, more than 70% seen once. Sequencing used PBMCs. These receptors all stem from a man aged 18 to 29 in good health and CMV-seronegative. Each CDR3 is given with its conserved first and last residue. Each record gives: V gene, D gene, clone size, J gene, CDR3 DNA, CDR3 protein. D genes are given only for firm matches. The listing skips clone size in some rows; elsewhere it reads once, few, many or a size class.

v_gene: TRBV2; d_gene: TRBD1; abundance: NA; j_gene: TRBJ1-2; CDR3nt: TGTGCCAGCAGACCCAGGACAGGGGGAGACTATGGCTACACCTTC; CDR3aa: CASRPRTGGDYGYTF
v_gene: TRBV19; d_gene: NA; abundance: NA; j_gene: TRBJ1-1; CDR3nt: TGTGCCAGTAGTATATCCTATAATGGTGAAGCTTTCTTT; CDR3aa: CASSISYNGEAFF
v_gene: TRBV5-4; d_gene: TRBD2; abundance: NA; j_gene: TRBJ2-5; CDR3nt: TGTGCCAGCAGCTTAACGGGCCTAGCGGGGACCCAAGAGACCCAGTACTTC; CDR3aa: CASSLTGLAGTQETQYF
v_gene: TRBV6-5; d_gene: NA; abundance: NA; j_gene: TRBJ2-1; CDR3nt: TGTGCCAGCAGCCCTCCCGGGACTTCCCCCAATGAGCAGTTCTTC; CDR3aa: CASSPPGTSPNEQFF
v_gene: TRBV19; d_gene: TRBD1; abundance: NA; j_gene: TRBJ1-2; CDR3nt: TGTGCCAGTAGCTTTGGACAGGGTGATGGCTACACCTTC; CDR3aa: CASSFGQGDGYTF
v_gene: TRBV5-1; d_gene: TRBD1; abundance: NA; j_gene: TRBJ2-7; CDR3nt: TGCGCCAGCAGCTTGGTGCAGGGGGCCGGCTACGAGCAGTACTTC; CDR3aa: CASSLVQGAGYEQYF
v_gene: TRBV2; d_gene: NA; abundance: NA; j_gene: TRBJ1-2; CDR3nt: TGTGCCAGCAGCCCCGGACAAAGCAGGGGCTACACCTTC; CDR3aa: CASSPGQSRGYTF
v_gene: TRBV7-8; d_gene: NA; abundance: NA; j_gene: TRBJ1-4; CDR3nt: TGTGCCAGCAGGTGGACAGCTGCAACTAATGAAAAACTGTTTTTT; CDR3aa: CASRWTAATNEKLFF
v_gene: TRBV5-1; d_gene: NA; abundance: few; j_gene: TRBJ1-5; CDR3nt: TGCGCCAGCAGCCCGGGTGGGAGGTTCGATCAGCCCCAGCATTTT; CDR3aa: CASSPGGRFDQPQHF
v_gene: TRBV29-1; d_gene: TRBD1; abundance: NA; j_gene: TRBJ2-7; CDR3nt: TGCAGCGCAGAGGGACAGGGTCTTTACGAGCAGTACTTC; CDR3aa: CSAEGQGLYEQYF
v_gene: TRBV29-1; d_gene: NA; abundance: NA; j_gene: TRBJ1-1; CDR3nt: TGCAGCGTGGAGAGGGGGGGCGTTAACACTGAAGCTTTCTTT; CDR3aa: CSVERGGVNTEAFF
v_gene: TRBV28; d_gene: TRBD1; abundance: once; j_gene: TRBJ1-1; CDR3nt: TGTGCCAGCAGTTTAGGAGACAGGGTTGTAACTGAAGCTTTCTTT; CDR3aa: CASSLGDRVVTEAFF
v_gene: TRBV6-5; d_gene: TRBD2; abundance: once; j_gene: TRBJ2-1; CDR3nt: TGTGCCAGCAGACTAGCGGGGTCCTACAATGAGCAGTTCTTC; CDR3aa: CASRLAGSYNEQFF
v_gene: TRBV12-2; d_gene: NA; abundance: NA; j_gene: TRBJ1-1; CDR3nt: TGTGCACGCCCCCGACAGTGGTGGGAAGCTTTCTTT; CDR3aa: CARPRQWWEAFF
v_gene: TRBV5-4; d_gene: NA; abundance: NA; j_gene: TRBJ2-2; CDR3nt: TGTGCCAGCAGTTATATCAGGGCGGCCGGGGAGCTGTTTTTT; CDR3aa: CASSYIRAAGELFF
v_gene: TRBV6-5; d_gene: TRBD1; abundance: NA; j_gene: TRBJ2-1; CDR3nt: TGTGCCAGCAGACAGACGGGACAGTTCTACAATGAGCAGTTCTTC; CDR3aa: CASRQTGQFYNEQFF
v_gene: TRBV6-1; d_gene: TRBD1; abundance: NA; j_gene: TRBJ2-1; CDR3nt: TGTGCCAGCAGTGAAGGACGGGCGGGGACAGGACCCCAGTTCTTC; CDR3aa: CASSEGRAGTGPQFF
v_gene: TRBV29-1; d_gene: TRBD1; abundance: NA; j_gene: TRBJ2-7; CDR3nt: TGCAGCGTTGAGGGACAGGAAACCTACGAGCAGTACTTC; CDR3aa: CSVEGQETYEQYF
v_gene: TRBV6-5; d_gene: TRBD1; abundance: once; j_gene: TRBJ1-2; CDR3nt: TGTGCCAGCAGTCAGGGGGGACGGGGCTACACCTTC; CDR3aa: CASSQGGRGYTF
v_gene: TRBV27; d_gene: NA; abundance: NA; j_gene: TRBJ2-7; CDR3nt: TGTGCCAGCAGCCGAGGAGGGTATAGAGACTACGAGCAGTACTTC; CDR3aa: CASSRGGYRDYEQYF
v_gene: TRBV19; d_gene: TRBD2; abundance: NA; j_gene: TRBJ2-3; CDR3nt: TGTGCCACTGGACGGACTAGCGTACCAGATACGCAGTATTTT; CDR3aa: CATGRTSVPDTQYF
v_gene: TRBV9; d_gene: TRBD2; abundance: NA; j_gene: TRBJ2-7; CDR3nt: TGTGCCAGCAGCGCAGGAGGCGGGGGGGTGTCCTACGAGCAGTACTTC; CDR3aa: CASSAGGGGVSYEQYF
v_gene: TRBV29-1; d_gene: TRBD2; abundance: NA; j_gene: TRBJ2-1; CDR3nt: TGCAGCGTTGGAGGCCTAGCGGGGGGGCTGAATGAGCAGTTCTTC; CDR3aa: CSVGGLAGGLNEQFF
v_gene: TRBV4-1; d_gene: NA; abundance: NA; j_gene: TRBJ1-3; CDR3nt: TGCGCCAGCAGCCAAGATGGAGGATCTGGAAACACCATATATTTT; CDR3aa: CASSQDGGSGNTIYF
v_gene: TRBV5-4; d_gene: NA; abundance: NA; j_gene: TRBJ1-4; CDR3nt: TGTGCCAGCAGCTTGGCAGGGATGGAAAAACTGTTTTTT; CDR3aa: CASSLAGMEKLFF
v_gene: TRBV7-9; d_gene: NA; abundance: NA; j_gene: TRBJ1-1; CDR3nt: TGTGCCAGCAGCTTACAACGAGGCACTGAAGCTTTCTTT; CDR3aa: CASSLQRGTEAFF
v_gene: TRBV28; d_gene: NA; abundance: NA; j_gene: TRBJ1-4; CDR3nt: TGTGCCTCCTCCCGGGACTCTAATGAAAAACTGTTTTTT; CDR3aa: CASSRDSNEKLFF
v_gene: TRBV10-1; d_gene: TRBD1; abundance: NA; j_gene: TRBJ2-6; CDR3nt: TGCGCCAGCAGCACCGGGACAGGGGGCGCTGGGGCCAACGTCCTGACTTTC; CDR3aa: CASSTGTGGAGANVLTF
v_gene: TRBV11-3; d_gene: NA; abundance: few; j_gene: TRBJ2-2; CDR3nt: TGTGCCAGCAGCTCGTCGCTTCAAGGGGGGGGTGGTGGGGAGCTGTTTTTT; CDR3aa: CASSSSLQGGGGGELFF
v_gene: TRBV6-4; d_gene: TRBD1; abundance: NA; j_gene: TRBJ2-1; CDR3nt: TGTGCCAGCAGTGGACAGGGGGCGGAGGAGCAGTTCTTC; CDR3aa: CASSGQGAEEQFF
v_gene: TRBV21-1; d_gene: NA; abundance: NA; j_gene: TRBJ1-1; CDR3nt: TGTGCCTCCACAGGGGTGGGGAACACTGAAGCTTTCTTT; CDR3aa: CASTGVGNTEAFF
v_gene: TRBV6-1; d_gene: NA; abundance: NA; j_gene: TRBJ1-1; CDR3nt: TGTGCCAGCAGTGAAGCCGGTTTCTTGGTTCGGGCTGAAGCTTTCTTT; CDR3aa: CASSEAGFLVRAEAFF
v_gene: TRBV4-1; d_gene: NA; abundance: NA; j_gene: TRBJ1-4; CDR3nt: TGCGCCAGCAGCCACTATCTTGGGGAGCCTAATGAAAAACTGTTTTTT; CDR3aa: CASSHYLGEPNEKLFF
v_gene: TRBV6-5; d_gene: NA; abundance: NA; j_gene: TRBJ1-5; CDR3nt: TGTGCCAGCAGTTACTCGCCAATGGGACTCCATCAGCCCCAGCATTTT; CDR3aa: CASSYSPMGLHQPQHF
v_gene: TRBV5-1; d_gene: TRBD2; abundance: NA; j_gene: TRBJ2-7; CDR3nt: TGCGCCAGCAGCTTTGATAGCGGGGGTTTCTACGAGCAGTACTTC; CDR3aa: CASSFDSGGFYEQYF
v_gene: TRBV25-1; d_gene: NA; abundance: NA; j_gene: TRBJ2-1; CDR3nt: TGTGCCAGCAGCCAAGGGGGGGTCAATGAGCAGTTCTTC; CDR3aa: CASSQGGVNEQFF
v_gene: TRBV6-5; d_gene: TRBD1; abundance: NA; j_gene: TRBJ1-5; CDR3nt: TGTGCCAGCAGTCAGGGGGACCAGCCCCAGCATTTT; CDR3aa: CASSQGDQPQHF
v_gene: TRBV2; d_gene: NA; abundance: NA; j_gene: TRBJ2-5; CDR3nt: TGTGCCAGCAGGTCTTCTGAGACCCAGTACTTC; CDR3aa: CASRSSETQYF
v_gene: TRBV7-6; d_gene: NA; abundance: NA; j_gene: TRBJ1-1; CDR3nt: TGTGCCAGCAGCTTATACGCGGACACTGAAGCTTTCTTT; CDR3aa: CASSLYADTEAFF
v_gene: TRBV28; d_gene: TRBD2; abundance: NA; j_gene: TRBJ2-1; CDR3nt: TGTGCCAGCAGCCCCACTAGCGGGGGCTACAATGAGCAGTTCTTC; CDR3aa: CASSPTSGGYNEQFF
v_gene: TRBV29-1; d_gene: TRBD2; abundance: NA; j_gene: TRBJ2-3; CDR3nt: TGCAGCGCCGGACTAGCGGGGGGGCAAGTAGATACGCAGTATTTT; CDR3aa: CSAGLAGGQVDTQYF
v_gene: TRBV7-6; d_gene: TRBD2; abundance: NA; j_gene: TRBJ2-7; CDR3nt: TGTGCCAGCAGCGAAGCGGGGGAGGCCTACGAGCAGTACTTC; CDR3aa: CASSEAGEAYEQYF
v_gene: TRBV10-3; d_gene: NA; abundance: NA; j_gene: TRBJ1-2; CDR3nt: TGTGCCATCAGTGAGTCCCACCGCCCCTGGGGCGGCTACACCTTC; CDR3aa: CAISESHRPWGGYTF
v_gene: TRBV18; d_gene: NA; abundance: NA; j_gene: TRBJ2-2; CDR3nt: TGTGCCAGCTCCTCGATCGGGGGAAACACCGGGGAGCTGTTTTTT; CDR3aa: CASSSIGGNTGELFF
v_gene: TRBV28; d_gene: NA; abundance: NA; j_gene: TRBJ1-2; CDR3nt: TGTGCCAGCAGTTATAGACAGCTCGGGTATGGCTACACCTTC; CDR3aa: CASSYRQLGYGYTF
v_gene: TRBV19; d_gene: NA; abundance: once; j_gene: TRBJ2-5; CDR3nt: TGTGCCAGTAGTATGAAGGGGAGGGAGACCCAGTACTTC; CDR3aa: CASSMKGRETQYF
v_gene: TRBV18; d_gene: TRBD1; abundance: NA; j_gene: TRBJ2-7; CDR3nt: TGTGCCAGCTCACCACCGAGCGGACAGGGATACGAGCAGTACTTC; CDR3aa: CASSPPSGQGYEQYF
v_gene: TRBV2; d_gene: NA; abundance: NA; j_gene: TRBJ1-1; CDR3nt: TGTGCCAGCAGGTCGGGTAACACTGAAGCTTTCTTT; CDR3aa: CASRSGNTEAFF
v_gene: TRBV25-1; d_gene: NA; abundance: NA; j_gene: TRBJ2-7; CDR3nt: TGTGCCAGCAGTGAATTCTCAGGGAACGAGCAGTACTTC; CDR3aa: CASSEFSGNEQYF
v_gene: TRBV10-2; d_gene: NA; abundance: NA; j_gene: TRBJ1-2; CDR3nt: TGCGCCAGCAGTGAGGTACAAGCTAACTATGGCTACACCTTC; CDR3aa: CASSEVQANYGYTF
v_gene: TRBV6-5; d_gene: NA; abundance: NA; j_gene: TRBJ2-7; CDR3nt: TGTGCCAGCAGTTTGACTTCCTACGAGCAGTACTTC; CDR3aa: CASSLTSYEQYF
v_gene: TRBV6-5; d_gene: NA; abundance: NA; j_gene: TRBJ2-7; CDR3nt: TGTGCCAGCACTACCCTCCAGGGAGGCGAGCAGTACTTC; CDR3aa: CASTTLQGGEQYF
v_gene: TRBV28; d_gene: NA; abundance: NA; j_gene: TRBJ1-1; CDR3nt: TGTGCCAGCAGTTGGGGGCTATTGAAGACTGAAGCTTTCTTT; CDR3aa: CASSWGLLKTEAFF
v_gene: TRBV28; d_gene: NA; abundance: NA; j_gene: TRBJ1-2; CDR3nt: TGTGCCAGCAGTTTCGGCGGGCATTCGTACGGCTACACCTTC; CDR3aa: CASSFGGHSYGYTF